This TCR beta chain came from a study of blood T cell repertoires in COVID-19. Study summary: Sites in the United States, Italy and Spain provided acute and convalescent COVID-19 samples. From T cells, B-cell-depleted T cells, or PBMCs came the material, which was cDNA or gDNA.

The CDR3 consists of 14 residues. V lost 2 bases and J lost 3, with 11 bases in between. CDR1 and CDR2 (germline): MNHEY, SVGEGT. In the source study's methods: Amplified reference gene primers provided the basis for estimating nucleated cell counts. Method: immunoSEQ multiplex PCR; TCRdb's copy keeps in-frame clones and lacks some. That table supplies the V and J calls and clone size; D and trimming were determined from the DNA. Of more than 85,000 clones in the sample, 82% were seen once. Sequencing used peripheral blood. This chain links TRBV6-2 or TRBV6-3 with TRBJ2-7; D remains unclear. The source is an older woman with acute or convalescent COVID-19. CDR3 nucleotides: TGTGCCAGCAGTTACGCTGGTTCGGTCTACGAGCAGTACTTC. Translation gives CASSYAGSVYEQYF.